This TCR beta chain comes out of a study of OX40 agonist ivuxolimab in advanced cancers. Study-wide context: Cancers in dose escalation were hepatocellular, melanoma, renal cell and head and neck.

As regards this clone: The antigen is undetermined.

Sequencing used immunoSEQ multiplex PCR; TCRdb keeps in-frame clones, though not all of them. The profile covers more than 65,000 clones, with 70% to 90% appearing a single time and 5.5% to 7% taken by the ten largest. The study's findings and limits: Averaged across samples, CD8+ T cells carried more expanded clones than CD4+ did. Compared with others, partial responders at 0.1-3.0 mg/kg displayed clonal expansion among the lowest. Clones of CD4+ and CD8+ blood T cells grew by week 6 at doses of 0.1 to 3.0 mg/kg.

The receptor comes from an adult with an advanced solid tumor such as melanoma, head and neck, liver or kidney cancer. The sequenced sample was CD4+ or CD8+ T cells sorted from blood, obtained in a trial of the OX40 agonist ivuxolimab.

Here the CDR3 DNA reads TGTGCCAGCAGTGAACAACTACAAAGCAATGAGCAGTTCTTC. It encodes CASSEQLQSNEQFF. This chain connects TRBV2 to TRBJ2-1; no clear D. The germline V gene has CDR1 SNHLY and CDR2 FYNNEI. This CDR3 has 14 amino acids. Trimming took off 2 bases at V and 6 bases at J, with 11 bases between the two ends.